The entry that follows covers one T cell receptor beta chain sequence. Its antigen remains unknown. Germline and junction disagree at one end, which may indicate a read error. This sample was included in a study of T cells after yellow fever vaccination. The study's findings and limits: From the bulk population, abundant clonotypes could contaminate and appear within FACS-sorted repertoires. Some clonotypes, a small share, were shared between CD4 and CD8 compartments. Post-booster reappearance was seen for most primary-vaccination clones (96% CD4, 75% to 90% CD8).

The CDR3 is 19 amino acids. From germline, CDR1 is LGHDT and CDR2 YNNKEL (reference sequence). UMIs were added to TCR cDNA along with a universal primer site when it was made by 5'RACE template switching. TCRdb ran MiXCR on the 5' RACE reads and lists one entry per CDR3 protein. Found here are around 46,000 distinct CDR3 sequences, 7% to 9% of them singletons; the top ten hold 25% to 35%. The origin of this receptor is a young man who received the YFV17D yellow fever vaccine. Source: CD8+ T cells sorted from PBMCs, taken around 16 days after the first yellow fever vaccination. The chain links TRBV3-1 to TRBJ2-2, with 14 bases identical to TRBD2. CDR3 residues: CACSPGTSGGHANTGELFF. The CDR3 DNA follows: TGTGCCTGCAGCCCCGGGACTAGCGGGGGACACGCGAACACCGGGGAGCTGTTTTTT.